This TCR delta chain was profiled in a study of Vδ1+ human thymocytes (dated by TCRdb to the late 2010s). Context from the whole study: The study characterised mRNA-level TRG and TRD CDR3 repertoires of highly purified Vdelta1+ thymocytes from young children as a data resource. Validation of the multiplex-based CDR3 amplicon strategy against 5'RACE-based CDR3 amplicon generation methods had been performed previously. The full study reports these points: The authors advised highly purified populations and single-cell validation, since unexpected Vdelta2 sequences could cause misinterpretation of bulk repertoire data. Thymic TRG and TRD repertoires appeared highly polyclonal with Gaussian CDR3 length distributions, unlike oligoclonal peripheral blood repertoires. Many TRG clonotypes were shared between donors (up to roughly 6.9x10^3), whereas TRD repertoires were essentially private (max roughly 120 shared). Because no clustering by age or sex was observed, donors were not stratified by these variables in the analyses. Despite high sort purity, around 20% of thymic TRD sequences were Vdelta2 (and few Vdelta3), unlike peripheral blood Vdelta1+ controls.

V loses 7 bases of germline sequence and J loses 4 bases, and the interval between the two ends is 16 bases. In the germline V gene, CDR1 corresponds to TSWWSYY and CDR2 to QGS. Spanning cysteine to phenylalanine, the CDR3 consists of 14 amino acids. CDR3 DNA is the only sequence kept; it has 42 bases, read in frame from the first base. RNA extraction was performed with the RNeasy mini kit, and reverse transcription was done with Superscript III. To generate the CDR3 amplicons, a multiplex PCR was run using pooled V-gene forward primers together with a constant-region reverse primer that carried Illumina adaptor overhangs. After gel purification, the amplicons were indexed with Nextera index primers during eight to nine additional PCR cycles and then purified using AMPure XP beads. The libraries were sequenced on an Illumina MiSeq using paired-end 250 bp reads, dual indexing and a 20% PhiX spike-in. As for the authors' bioinformatics: FastQC was used to quality check the reads, while ea-utils fastq-join merged the TRG read pairs. IMGT/HighV-QUEST was used to annotate the sequences, only productive sequences with an unambiguous V-gene assignment were kept, and clonotypes were defined as sequences sharing an identical CDR3 sequence. For downstream analysis, VDJtools 1.1.1, tcR 2.2.3, Treemap and vegan Shannon diversity in R 3.4.4 were used. Via CATT, TCRdb reprocessed the public reads, and rows with identical DNA were then joined. The authors' filters were not applied to this entry. The sample contains roughly 55,000 delta-chain clones, more than 15% of them found a single time. Jointly, the top ten make up roughly 0.46% of the sample.

Thymic samples were depleted of alphabeta T cells, then CD3+ TCRVdelta1+ TCRVdelta2- thymocytes were FACS-sorted. Sorted Vdelta1+ thymocyte purity ranged from roughly 96% to 99.6%. The thymic specimens were obtained from roughly eight paediatric patients, aged about 5 days to 17 months, who were having corrective cardiac surgery. After the thymic tissue was dispersed, mononuclear cells were isolated using a Histopaque-1077 density gradient. The staining antibodies were anti-TCRVdelta1 clone TS8.2, anti-TCRVdelta2 clone B6, anti-CD3 clone HIT3a and anti-TCRalphabeta clone IP26. Remarks on this clone: Its antigen remains undetermined. Within one base of it there is no much larger clone, and no base qualities were kept.

The rearranged chain carries TRDV1 and TRDJ1, with the D gene not confidently named. The TCR was taken from a boy under three years old who had congenital heart surgery. Material: Vdelta1+ gamma-delta thymocytes from the thymus. The sample's cell subset or site label is to be understood as: FACS-sorted CD3+ TCRalphabeta- TCRVdelta1+ TCRVdelta2- thymocytes. The CDR3 is CALAIYPAGDKLIF. The bases are TGTGCTCTTGCGATCTACCCGGCAGGCGATAAACTCATCTTT.